This T cell receptor beta chain appears in the sequencing data of a study of T-cell reconstitution after alpha-beta-depleted transplantation in children. Unique molecular identifiers were used to barcode this TCRbeta library. MiXCR, run by TCRdb on the PCR reads, gives a single entry per CDR3 protein. The sample lists about 300,000 distinct CDR3 sequences; around 7.3% were seen once. Study-wide results and limits: Counts and diversity of T cells one year after transplant came mostly from newly produced T cells.

There are many counts of this clonotype. Its antigen remains unknown. With 3 bases removed from V and 3 bases from J, the gap between germline ends came to 10 bases. This CDR3 region has 14 residues. CDR1 and CDR2 from the germline V gene are SGHRS and YFSETQ. The sequence derives from a female patient aged 2-9 years who had a stem cell transplant for Fanconi anemia, so the T cells may come from the graft donor. The chain links TRBV5-1 to TRBJ2-1, with unresolved D. This specimen was peripheral blood, taken 360 days after TCRalphabeta/CD19-depleted stem cell transplant. CDR3 in DNA: TGCGCCAGCAGCTCCTTAGACGGCTACAATGAGCAGTTCTTC. Translation: CASSSLDGYNEQFF. Complete variable domain (other parts from reference TRBV5-1 and TRBJ2-1): KAGVTQTPRYLIKTRGQQVTLSCSPISGHRSVSWYQQTPGQGLQFLFEYFSETQRNKGNFPGRFSGRQFSNSRSEMNVSTLELGDSALYLCASSSLDGYNEQFFGPGTRLTVL.